This TCR beta chain is from a study of T cell responses to AZD1222 COVID-19 vaccine. V lost 0 bases and J lost 4, with 10 bases in between. The V gene's germline CDR1 is SGHNT and CDR2 YYREEE (reference sequence). The CDR3 runs 14 residues. Of note for this clone: What it binds is not known.

TCRdb keeps only in-frame clones here, not all; method: immunoSEQ multiplex PCR. Of about 160,000 clones listed, approximately 91% are singletons. Study outcomes and limitations: Spike-specific TCR breadth and depth both grew after two AZD1222 doses.

This rearrangement joins TRBV5-4 to TRBJ1-1; the D gene is possibly TRBD1 (5 bases). This sequence was found in an adult in good health. This specimen was peripheral blood, taken on day 0 of AZD1222 vaccination. The CDR3 DNA is TGTGCCAGCAGCTTGGTGGGGGGAGGCACTGAAGCTTTCTTT. This gives the protein CASSLVGGGTEAFF.